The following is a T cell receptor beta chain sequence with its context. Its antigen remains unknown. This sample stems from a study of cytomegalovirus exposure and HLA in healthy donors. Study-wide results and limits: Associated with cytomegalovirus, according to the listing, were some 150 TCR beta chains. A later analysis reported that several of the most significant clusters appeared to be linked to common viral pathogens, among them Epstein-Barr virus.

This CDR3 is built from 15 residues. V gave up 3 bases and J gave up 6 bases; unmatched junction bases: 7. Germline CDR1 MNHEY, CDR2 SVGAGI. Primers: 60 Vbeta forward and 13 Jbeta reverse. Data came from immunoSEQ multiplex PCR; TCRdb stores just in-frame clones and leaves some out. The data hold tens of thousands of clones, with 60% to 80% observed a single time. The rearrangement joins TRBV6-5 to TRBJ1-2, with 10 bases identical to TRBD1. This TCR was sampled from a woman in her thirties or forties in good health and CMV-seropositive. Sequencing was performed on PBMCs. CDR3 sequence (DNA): TGTGCCAGCAGTTATGCCACCGGGACAGGGGATGGCTACACCTTC. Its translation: CASSYATGTGDGYTF.